This record covers a single T cell receptor (beta chain). The target antigen is unknown. Measured with immunoSEQ multiplex PCR; TCRdb has only the in-frame clones, and not every one. The sample carries tens of thousands of clones, approximately 85% recorded once. This sample stems from a study of CD4 T cells in relation to SARS-CoV-2 and coronaviruses. Study-wide points: Samples before the pandemic and after infection were not matched within any donor.

The length of the CDR3 is 13 residues. Germline CDR1 reads SGDLS; CDR2 reads YYNGEE. V was pared by 4 bases and J by 8 bases, with 12 bases between. The sample consisted of memory CD4+ T cells from PBMCs. The receptor's source is an adult with COVID-19. This chain links TRBV9 with TRBJ1-4; D may be TRBD1 (6 bases). The CDR3 sequence: CASSSPGGEKLFF. For the CDR3, the DNA is TGTGCCAGCAGCTCCCCCGGGGGCGAAAAACTGTTTTTT.